Following are 25 T cell receptor beta chains from one sample sequenced in a study of technical replicates of blood from several donors. This table comes from immunoSEQ multiplex PCR, and its TCRdb copy is limited to in-frame clones, with some not included. The sample has around 72,000 clones, around 94% seen once. The sample taken for sequencing was T cells isolated from PBMCs. The receptors derive from a human donor in good health.

The chain has TRBV4-2 and TRBJ2-1; the D gene is possibly TRBD2 (6 bases). Germline loops: CDR1 LGHNA, CDR2 YNFKEQ. Trimming took off 0 bases at V and 2 bases at J, with 14 bases between the two ends. The CDR3 is made up of 17 amino acids. This chain's CDR3 is CASSQEFGRETYNEQFF. In nucleotides, the CDR3 is TGTGCCAGCAGCCAAGAATTCGGGAGAGAAACCTACAATGAGCAGTTCTTC.

This clone was observed a handful of times. The J gene is TRBJ2-7, the V gene TRBV2; 9 bases agree with TRBD1. The CDR3 length is 13 residues. The junction had 9 bases not matched to a gene; V was cut back by 8 bases and J by 7 bases. Germline CDR1 is SNHLY and CDR2 is FYNNEI. DNA of the CDR3: TGTGCCAGCTGGATTGGACAGGGGCGAGAGCAGTACTTC. Translation: CASWIGQGREQYF.

The rearrangement uses TRBV6-1 and TRBJ2-7, with D unresolved. The CDR3 is 16 residues long. Germline loops: CDR1 MNHNS, CDR2 SASEGT. Trimming shortened V by 4 bases and J by 6 bases, and 22 bases separated the two germline ends. The DNA of the CDR3 is TGTGCCAGCAGTGTAGCCCCCAGCAGACTCGTTAGCGAGCAGTACTTC. Amino acid sequence: CASSVAPSRLVSEQYF.

The chain has TRBV11-3 and TRBJ1-1, with D maybe TRBD1 (5 bases). The V end lost 2 bases, the J end lost 8 bases, and 27 bases lay between the germline ends. This CDR3 contains 18 residues. Germline CDR1 and CDR2: SGHNT and YENEEA. CDR3 DNA: TGTGCCAGCAGCTTATCATTCCCCAGGGTGAGTATAACTGCAGAAGCTTTCTTT. It translates to CASSLSFPRVSITAEAFF. The complete variable domain, with remaining parts taken from reference TRBV11-3 and TRBJ1-1, reads EAGVVQSPRYKIIEKKQPVAFWCNPISGHNTLYWYLQNLGQGPELLIRYENEEAVDDSQLPKDRFSAERLKGVDSTLKIQPAELGDSAVYLCASSLSFPRVSITAEAFFGQGTRLTVV.

The V and J genes are TRBV15 and TRBJ2-7, with TRBD1 identical over 8 bases. The CDR3 runs to 15 residues. Germline CDR1 and CDR2: LNHNV and YYDKDF (reference sequence). Losses at the gene ends were 0 bases for V and 1 base for J; bases not matched to a gene: 2. The CDR3 DNA reads as TGTGCCACCAGCAGAGACAGGGGGCATTCCTACGAGCAGTACTTC. Translation: CATSRDRGHSYEQYF.

The rearrangement links TRBV9 to TRBJ2-1, with 8 nucleotides matching TRBD2. After removal of 0 bases from V and 4 bases from J, the junction contained 6 bases not matched to a gene. CDR1 is SGDLS, CDR2 YYNGEE, per germline. The CDR3 covers 16 residues. The CDR3 DNA reads TGTGCCAGCAGCGTAGCTACGACTAGCGTTTACAATGAGCAGTTCTTC. Encoded protein: CASSVATTSVYNEQFF.

The chain couples TRBV12-5 to TRBJ2-3; TRBD2 agrees at 10 bases. CDR1 and CDR2 (germline): LGHNT, FRNRAP. V lost 1 base and J lost 4; bases outside the gene matches: 5. The CDR3 spans 16 residues. The CDR3, as DNA: TGTGCTAGTGGTTTGGGGCTAGCGGGAGTGCCAGATACGCAGTATTTT. Protein sequence: CASGLGLAGVPDTQYF. The whole variable domain, filled in from reference TRBV12-5 and TRBJ2-3, reads DARVTQTPRHKVTEMGQEVTMRCQPILGHNTVFWYRQTMMQGLELLAYFRNRAPLDDSGMPKDRFSAEMPDATLATLKIQPSEPRDSAVYFCASGLGLAGVPDTQYFGPGTRLTVL.

The chain combines TRBV7-3 with TRBJ2-1, with TRBD2 identical over 13 bases. CDR1 and CDR2 from the germline V gene are SGHTA and FQGTGA. This CDR3 has 15 residues. Unmatched junction bases numbered 4, after V lost 4 bases and J lost 7 bases. The CDR3 nucleotides are TGTGCCAGCAGCTCCACGGGACTAGCGGGAAATGAGCAGTTCTTC. Protein: CASSSTGLAGNEQFF.

J is TRBJ2-1 and V is TRBV29-1; D gene unclear. The CDR3 length is 14 residues. From germline, CDR1 is SQVTM and CDR2 ANQGSEA. V was pared by 4 bases and J by 7 bases, with 17 bases between. This chain's CDR3 is CSVVFLVPRNEQFF. In nucleotides, the CDR3 is TGCAGCGTTGTGTTCCTGGTTCCGAGGAATGAGCAGTTCTTC.

This clone appeared once. The genes are TRBV11-2 and TRBJ2-5, with D maybe TRBD2 (5 bases). Trimming stripped 6 bases from V and 2 bases from J, with 16 bases between. Germline assignment: CDR1 SGHAT and CDR2 FQNNGV. This CDR3 comprises 15 residues. CDR3 loop: CASSRISERQETQYF. Written as DNA, the CDR3 is TGTGCCAGCAGTCGGATTAGCGAACGACAAGAGACCCAGTACTTC.

This chain links TRBV4-1 with TRBJ2-3; 14 bases align to TRBD2. Germline V gene lookup returns CDR1 MGHRA and CDR2 YSYEKL. Trimming cost V 4 bases and J 4 bases; bases outside gene matches: 7. The CDR3 sequence is 17 residues long. CDR3 region: CASSPLRLAGGADTQYF. The CDR3 region has the DNA TGCGCCAGCAGCCCACTGAGACTAGCGGGAGGGGCAGATACGCAGTATTTT.

The gene calls are TRBV30 and TRBJ1-2, with TRBD1 as a possible D gene (6 bases). Trimming left V 6 bases short and J 5 bases short, with 10 bases between. The CDR3 length is 11 residues. Germline CDR1 reads GTSNPN; CDR2 reads SVGIG (reference sequence). The CDR3 reads CACGQSYGYTF. For the CDR3, the DNA is TGTGCCTGCGGACAGAGTTATGGCTACACCTTC.

This chain uses TRBV7-5 with TRBJ1-2; TRBD1 was called by the table and not checked on the DNA. TRBV7-5 is a known pseudogene. This CDR3 region has 10 residues. CDR3 region: CAPGESGYTF. CDR3 nucleotides: TGTGCCCCAGGGGAGAGTGGCTACACCTTC.

The CDR3 DNA follows: TGTGCCAGCAGCGTAGACAGGGCAGCGAATGGCTACACCTTC. Residues: CASSVDRAANGYTF. The chain has TRBV9 and TRBJ1-2, with D possibly TRBD1 on 6 matching bases. CDR1 and CDR2 (germline): SGDLS, YYNGEE. This CDR3 contains 14 residues. Trimming took 0 bases from V and 6 from J, leaving 12 bases between them.

A single count supports this clone. The V gene is TRBV7-2, the J gene TRBJ2-1; 8 bases map to TRBD2. With V trimmed by 0 bases and J by 3 bases, 4 bases remained unmatched. The CDR3 loop spans 16 amino acids. Per germline, CDR1 SGHTA and CDR2 FQGNSA. CDR3 bases: TGTGCCAGCAGCTTAGCTGCTAGCGGGTTCTACAATGAGCAGTTCTTC. The encoded protein is CASSLAASGFYNEQFF.

The chain uses TRBV2 and TRBJ2-6, with D unresolved. Trimming shortened V by 6 bases and J by 2 bases, and 17 bases separated the two germline ends. Germline assignment: CDR1 SNHLY and CDR2 FYNNEI. The CDR3 is made up of 17 amino acids. In DNA, the CDR3 is TGTGCCAGCAGCCTGACAAAGCCCCCCACTGGGGCCAACGTCCTGACTTTC. It translates to CASSLTKPPTGANVLTF.

This clone was counted once. J is TRBJ2-2 and V is TRBV4-2; 12 bases map to TRBD2. The CDR3 covers 17 residues. The junction had 4 bases not matched to a gene; V was cut back by 1 base and J by 4 bases. CDR1 is LGHNA, CDR2 YNFKEQ, per germline. The CDR3 nucleotides read TGTGCCAGCAGCCAAGCCCAACTAGCGGGAGGCACCGGGGAGCTGTTTTTT. It yields the protein CASSQAQLAGGTGELFF.

V and J are TRBV27 and TRBJ2-3; 9 bases are a match to TRBD2. J was trimmed by 0 bases and V by 5 bases; bases with no gene match: 6. The CDR3 spans 16 residues. In germline, CDR1 is MNHEY, CDR2 SMNVEV (reference sequence). The CDR3 bases are TGTGCCAGCAGTCCTTTAGCGGGAGCCAGCACAGATACGCAGTATTTT. It is translated as CASSPLAGASTDTQYF.

This chain joins TRBV7-2 and TRBJ2-1, with 11 bases fitting TRBD1. CDR1 and CDR2 (germline): SGHTA, FQGNSA. V gave up 4 bases and J gave up 4 bases; unmatched junction bases: 3. The CDR3 has 15 amino acids. The CDR3 is CASSSDRGQYNEQFF. The CDR3 DNA follows: TGTGCCAGCAGCTCGGACAGGGGGCAGTACAATGAGCAGTTCTTC.

The chain joins TRBV19 to TRBJ1-2, with D tentatively TRBD1 (6 bases). The V end lost 5 bases, the J end lost 8 bases, and 15 bases lay between the germline ends. The V gene's germline CDR1 is LNHDA and CDR2 SQIVND (reference sequence). This CDR3 has 13 amino acids. The CDR3 is CASSSTGARGYTF. The CDR3 nucleotides read TGTGCCAGTAGTTCGACAGGCGCACGAGGCTACACCTTC.

The V and J genes are TRBV6-5 and TRBJ1-2; 7 bases map to TRBD1. This CDR3 spans 15 amino acids. Germline V gene data show CDR1 as MNHEY and CDR2 as SVGAGI. After removal of 6 bases from V and 7 bases from J, the junction contained 14 bases not matched to a gene. This CDR3 reads CASSREFTGAGGYTF. The CDR3 region has the DNA TGTGCCAGCAGCCGCGAGTTTACAGGGGCTGGTGGCTACACCTTC.

DNA of the CDR3: TGTGCCATCAGTGTTTCCGGCTCTGGAAACACCATATATTTT. Amino acids: CAISVSGSGNTIYF. The gene calls are TRBV10-3 and TRBJ1-3; D not resolved. V was clipped by 4 bases and J by 0 bases, with 7 bases between them. Germline loops: CDR1 ENHRY, CDR2 SYGVKD. The CDR3 extends over 14 amino acids.

A remark on this clone: At one end the junction does not follow the germline gene, possibly because of a read error. The V and J genes are TRBV27 and TRBJ1-1; TRBD1 is a possible D gene (5 bases). Germline V gives CDR1 MNHEY, CDR2 SMNVEV (reference sequence). The CDR3 has 15 residues. CDR3 protein: CASTLLGDRNTEAFF. The CDR3 bases are TGTGCCAGCACTTTACTTGGTGACAGGAACACTGAAGCTTTCTTT.

The chain recombines TRBV15 with TRBJ2-3, with D unclear. V lost 5 bases and J lost 2, with 14 bases in between. The CDR3 is 15 amino acids. Germline-derived CDR1 and CDR2 are LNHNV and YYDKDF (reference sequence). This chain's CDR3 is CATSSLRGATDTQYF. The CDR3, as DNA: TGTGCCACCAGCTCCCTTCGCGGAGCCACAGATACGCAGTATTTT.

The chain has TRBV30 and TRBJ1-1, with D tentatively TRBD1 (5 bases). CDR3 length: 13 residues. Trimming shortened V by 2 bases and J by 2 bases, and 9 bases separated the two germline ends. CDR1 and CDR2 from the germline V gene are GTSNPN and SVGIG (reference sequence). CDR3 in DNA: TGTGCCTGGAGTCTGACAGCCAACACTGAAGCTTTCTTT. Residues: CAWSLTANTEAFF.